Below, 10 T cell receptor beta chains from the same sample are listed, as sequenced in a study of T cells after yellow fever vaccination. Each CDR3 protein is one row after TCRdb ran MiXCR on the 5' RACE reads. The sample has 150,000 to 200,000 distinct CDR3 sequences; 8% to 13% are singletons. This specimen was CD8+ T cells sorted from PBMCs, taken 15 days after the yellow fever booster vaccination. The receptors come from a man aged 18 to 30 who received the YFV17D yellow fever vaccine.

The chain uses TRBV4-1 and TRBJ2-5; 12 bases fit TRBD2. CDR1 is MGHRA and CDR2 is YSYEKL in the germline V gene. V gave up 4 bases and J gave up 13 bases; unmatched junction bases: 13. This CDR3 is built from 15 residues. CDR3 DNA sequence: TGCGCCAGCAGCCGGGCTTGGACTAGCGGGGCCCGCCTGTACTTC. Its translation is CASSRAWTSGARLYF.

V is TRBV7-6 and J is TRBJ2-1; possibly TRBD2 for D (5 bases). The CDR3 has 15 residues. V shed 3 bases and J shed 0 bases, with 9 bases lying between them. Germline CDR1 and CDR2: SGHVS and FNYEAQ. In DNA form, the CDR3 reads TGTGCCAGCAGCTTCGAAGCGGTCTCCTACAATGAGCAGTTCTTC. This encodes CASSFEAVSYNEQFF. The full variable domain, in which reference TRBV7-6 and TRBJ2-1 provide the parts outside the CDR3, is GAGVSQSPRYKVTKRGQDVALRCDPISGHVSLYWYRQALGQGPEFLTYFNYEAQQDKSGLPNDRFSAERPEGSISTLTIQRTEQRDSAMYRCASSFEAVSYNEQFFGPGTRLTVL.

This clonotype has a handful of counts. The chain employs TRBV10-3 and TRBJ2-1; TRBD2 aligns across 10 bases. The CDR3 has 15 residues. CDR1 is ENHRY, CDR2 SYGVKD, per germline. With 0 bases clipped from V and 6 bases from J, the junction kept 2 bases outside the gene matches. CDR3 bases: TGTGCCATCAGTGAGTCTAGCGGGGGGTCCAATGAGCAGTTCTTC. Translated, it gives CAISESSGGSNEQFF.

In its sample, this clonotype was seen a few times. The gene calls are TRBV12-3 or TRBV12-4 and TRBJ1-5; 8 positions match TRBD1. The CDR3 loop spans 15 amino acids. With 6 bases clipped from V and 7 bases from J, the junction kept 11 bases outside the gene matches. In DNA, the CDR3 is TGTGCCAGCAGCAGCGGACAGGGTTTATACCAGCCCCAGCATTTT. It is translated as CASSSGQGLYQPQHF.

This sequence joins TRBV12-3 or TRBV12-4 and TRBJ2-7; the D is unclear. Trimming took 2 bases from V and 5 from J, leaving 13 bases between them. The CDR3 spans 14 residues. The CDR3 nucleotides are TGTGCCAGCAGTTTATGGGGTGGAAACAACGAGCAGTACTTC. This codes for CASSLWGGNNEQYF.

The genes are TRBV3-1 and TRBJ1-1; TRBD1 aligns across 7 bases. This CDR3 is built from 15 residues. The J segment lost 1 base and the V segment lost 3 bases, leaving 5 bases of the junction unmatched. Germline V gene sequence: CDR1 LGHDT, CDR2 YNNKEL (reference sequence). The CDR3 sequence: CASSHANRGNTEAFF. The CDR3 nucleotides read TGTGCCAGCAGCCACGCCAACAGGGGGAACACTGAAGCTTTCTTT.

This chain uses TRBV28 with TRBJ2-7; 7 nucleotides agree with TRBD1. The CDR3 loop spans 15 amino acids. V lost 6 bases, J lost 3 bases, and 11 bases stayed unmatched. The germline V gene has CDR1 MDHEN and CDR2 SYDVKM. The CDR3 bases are TGTGCCAGCAGCAGGGACAGCTCCCGTTTCTACGAGCAGTACGTC. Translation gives CASSRDSSRFYEQYV.

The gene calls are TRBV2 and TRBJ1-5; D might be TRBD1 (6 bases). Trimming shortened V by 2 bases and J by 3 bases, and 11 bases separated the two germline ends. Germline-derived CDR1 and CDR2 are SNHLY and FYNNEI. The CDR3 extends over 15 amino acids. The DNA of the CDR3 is TGTGCCAGCAGTGAACAGGGGTCCCTCAATCAGCCCCAGCATTTT. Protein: CASSEQGSLNQPQHF.

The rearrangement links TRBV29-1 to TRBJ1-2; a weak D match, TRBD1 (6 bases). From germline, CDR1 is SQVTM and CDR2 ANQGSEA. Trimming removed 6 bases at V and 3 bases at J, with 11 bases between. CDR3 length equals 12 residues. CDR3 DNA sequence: TGCAGCGTGCGGGGGGCTGACTATGGCTACACCTTC. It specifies CSVRGADYGYTF. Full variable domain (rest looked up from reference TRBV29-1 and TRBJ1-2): SAVISQKPSRDICQRGTSLTIQCQVDSQVTMMFWYRQQPGQSLTLIATANQGSEATYESGFVIDKFPISRPNLTFSTLTVSNMSPEDSSIYLCSVRGADYGYTFGSGTRLTVV.

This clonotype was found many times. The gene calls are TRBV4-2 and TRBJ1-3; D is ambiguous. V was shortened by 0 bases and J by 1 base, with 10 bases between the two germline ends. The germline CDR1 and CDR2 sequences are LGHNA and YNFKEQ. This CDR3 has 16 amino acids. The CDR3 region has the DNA TGTGCCAGCAGCCAAGACGTCCCATTGTCTGGAAACACCATATATTTT. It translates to CASSQDVPLSGNTIYF.